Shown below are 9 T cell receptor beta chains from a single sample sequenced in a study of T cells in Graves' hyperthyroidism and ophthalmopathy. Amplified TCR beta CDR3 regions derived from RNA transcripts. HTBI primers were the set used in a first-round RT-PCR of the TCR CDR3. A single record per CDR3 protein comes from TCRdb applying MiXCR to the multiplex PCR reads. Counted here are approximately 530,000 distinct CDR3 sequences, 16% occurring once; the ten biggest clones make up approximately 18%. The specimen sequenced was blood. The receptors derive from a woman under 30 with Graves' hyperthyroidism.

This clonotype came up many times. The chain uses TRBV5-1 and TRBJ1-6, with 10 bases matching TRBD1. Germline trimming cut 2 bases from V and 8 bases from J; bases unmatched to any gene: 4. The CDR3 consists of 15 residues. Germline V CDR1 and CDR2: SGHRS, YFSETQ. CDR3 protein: CASSLKGQGYSPLHF. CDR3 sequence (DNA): TGCGCCAGCAGCTTAAAGGGACAGGGGTATTCACCCCTCCACTTT.

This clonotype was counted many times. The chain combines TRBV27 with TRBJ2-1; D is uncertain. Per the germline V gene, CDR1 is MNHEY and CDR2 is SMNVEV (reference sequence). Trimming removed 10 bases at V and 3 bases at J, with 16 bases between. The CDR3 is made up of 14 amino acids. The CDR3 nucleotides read TGTGCCACCGCCCTGGAAACGATCTACAATGAGCAGTTCTTC. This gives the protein CATALETIYNEQFF.

The CDR3 DNA reads as TGCGCCAGCAGCTTGGCCAAGACTAGCGGGAGCTATGAGCAGTTCTTC. Its protein product is CASSLAKTSGSYEQFF. V gene TRBV5-1 combines with J gene TRBJ2-1, with 12 bases matching TRBD2. Trimming removed 0 bases from V and 8 bases from J; junction bases left unmatched: 6. Germline CDR1 SGHRS, CDR2 YFSETQ. The CDR3 totals 16 residues.

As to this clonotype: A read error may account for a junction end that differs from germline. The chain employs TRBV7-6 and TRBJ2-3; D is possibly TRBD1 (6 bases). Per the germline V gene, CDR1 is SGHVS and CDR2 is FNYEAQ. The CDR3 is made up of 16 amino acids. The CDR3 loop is CAISRGQSPATDTQYF. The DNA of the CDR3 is TGTGCCATCAGCCGAGGACAGAGCCCTGCCACAGATACGCAGTATTTT. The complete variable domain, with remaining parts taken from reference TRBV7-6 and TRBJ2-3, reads GAGVSQSPRYKVTKRGQDVALRCDPISGHVSLYWYRQALGQGPEFLTYFNYEAQQDKSGLPNDRFSAERPEGSISTLTIQRTEQRDSAMYRCAISRGQSPATDTQYFGPGTRLTVL.

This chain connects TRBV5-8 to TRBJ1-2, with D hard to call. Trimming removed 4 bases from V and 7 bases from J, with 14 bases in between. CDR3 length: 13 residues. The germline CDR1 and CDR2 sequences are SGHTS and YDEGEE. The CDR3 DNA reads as TGTGCCAGCAGCCTTTCATCACTATTTGGCTACACCTTC. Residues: CASSLSSLFGYTF.

The CDR3 spells CSATGTLFSYTF. The DNA of the CDR3 is TGCAGTGCTACCGGGACTCTATTTAGCTACACCTTC. The chain is built from TRBV20-1 and TRBJ1-2, with a possible D match to TRBD1 (5 bases). The CDR3 is 12 residues long. Germline values: CDR1 DFQATT, CDR2 SNEGSKA (reference sequence). V gave up 4 bases and J gave up 9 bases, with 15 bases separating them.

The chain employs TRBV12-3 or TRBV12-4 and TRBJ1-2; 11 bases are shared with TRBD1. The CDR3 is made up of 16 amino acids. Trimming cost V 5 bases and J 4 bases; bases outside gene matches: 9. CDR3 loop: CASSPSGDRGSYGYTF. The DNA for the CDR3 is TGTGCCAGCAGTCCGTCCGGGGACAGGGGGTCCTATGGCTACACCTTC.

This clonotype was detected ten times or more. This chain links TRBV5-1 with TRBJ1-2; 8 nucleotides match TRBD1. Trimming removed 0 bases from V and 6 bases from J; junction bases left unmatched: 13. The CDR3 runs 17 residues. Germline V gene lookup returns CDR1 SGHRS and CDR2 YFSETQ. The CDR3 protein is CASSLGRGLGPYDGYTF. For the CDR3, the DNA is TGCGCCAGCAGCTTGGGCAGGGGGCTCGGTCCGTACGATGGCTACACCTTC. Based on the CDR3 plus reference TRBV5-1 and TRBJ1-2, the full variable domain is KAGVTQTPRYLIKTRGQQVTLSCSPISGHRSVSWYQQTPGQGLQFLFEYFSETQRNKGNFPGRFSGRQFSNSRSEMNVSTLELGDSALYLCASSLGRGLGPYDGYTFGSGTRLTVV.

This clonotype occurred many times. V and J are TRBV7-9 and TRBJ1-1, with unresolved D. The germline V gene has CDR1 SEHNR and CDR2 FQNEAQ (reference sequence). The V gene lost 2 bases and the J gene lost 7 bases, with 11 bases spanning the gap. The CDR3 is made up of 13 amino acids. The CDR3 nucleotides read TGTGCCAGCAGCTTATATATGCGGCGTGAAGCTTTCTTT. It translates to CASSLYMRREAFF.